Shown below are 23 T cell receptor beta chains from a single sample sequenced in a study of molecular identifiers for immune sequencing clone quantification. One entry per CDR3 protein, called by TCRdb with MiXCR from the PCR reads. The table shows some 93,000 distinct CDR3 sequences, with 20% to 25% occurring only once. Sequencing used naive CD8+ T cells from blood, with Jurkat cell RNA spiked in. Subset described: FACS-sorted CD8+CD4-CCR7+CD45RA+ naive T cells. Every receptor here comes from a human donor in good health. Some libraries in this study had Jurkat cell RNA spiked in.

The rearrangement uses TRBV7-2 and TRBJ2-7; 11 bases align to TRBD2. After removal of 4 bases from V and 5 bases from J, the junction contained 4 bases not matched to a gene. From germline, CDR1 is SGHTA and CDR2 FQGNSA. The length of the CDR3 is 14 residues. The CDR3 nucleotides read TGTGCCAGCAGCTCTCCTAGCGGGGGGCACGAGCAGTACTTC. It encodes CASSSPSGGHEQYF.

The table lists this clonotype with many counts. The rearrangement links TRBV20-1 to TRBJ2-3; a weak D match, TRBD2 (5 bases). From germline, CDR1 is DFQATT and CDR2 SNEGSKA (reference sequence). The CDR3 has 14 amino acids. The V gene lost 3 bases and the J gene lost 2 bases, with 12 bases spanning the gap. Here the CDR3 DNA reads TGCAGTGCTAGGCCCGGGATCCACACAGATACGCAGTATTTT. Its protein is CSARPGIHTDTQYF.

This clonotype has only a few counts. The V call is TRBV5-1, the J call TRBJ2-7; D not certain. Trimming removed 2 bases at V and 2 bases at J, with 8 bases between. Germline V gene sequence: CDR1 SGHRS, CDR2 YFSETQ. This CDR3 comprises 13 residues. In DNA form, the CDR3 reads TGCGCCAGCAGCTTTGGGATGCCCTACGAGCAGTACTTC. It translates to CASSFGMPYEQYF.

Note on this clonotype: Given a much more abundant clone one base away, this may be a read error. Here the CDR3 omits its conserved ending phenylalanine or tryptophan, so a read error is the likely source. The J gene is TRBJ1-1, the V gene TRBV6-2 or TRBV6-3; D gene unclear. V lost 7 bases to trimming and J lost 0 bases, with 3 bases between them. The CDR3 runs to 11 residues. Germline V gene sequence: CDR1 MNHEY, CDR2 SVGEGT. CDR3 sequence (DNA): TGTGCCAGCAAAGTGAACACTGAAGCTTTCCTT. Translated: CASKVNTEAFL.

Regarding this clonotype: With a much larger clone just one base away, this may be a read error. This rearrangement joins TRBV6-1 to TRBJ1-4; D may be TRBD1 (5 bases). Germline-derived CDR1 and CDR2 are MNHNS and SASEGT. The CDR3 spans 14 residues. Here the CDR3 reads CAGSEEDIFEKLFF. CDR3 bases: TGTGCCGGCAGTGAAGAGGACATATTTGAAAAACTGTTTTTT.

CDR3 DNA sequence: TGCAGTGTCCCCCGGGACAGCCCATACAATGAGCAGTTCTTC. This codes for CSVPRDSPYNEQFF. The V and J genes are TRBV20-1 and TRBJ2-1; 7 bases are shared with TRBD1. The V and J ends lost 7 bases and 4 bases, in that order; junction bases with no gene match: 10. CDR1 is DFQATT, CDR2 SNEGSKA, per germline (reference sequence). The CDR3 contains 14 residues.

About this clonotype itself: This may stem from a read error, because a much larger clone lies one nucleotide away. The CDR3 ends on some other residue instead of the conserved phenylalanine or tryptophan, so this is likely a read error. The chain is built from TRBV6-5 and TRBJ1-1; 7 positions agree with TRBD1. The ends lost 6 bases at V and 0 bases at J; junction bases unmatched: 10. The germline gives CDR1 MNHEY, CDR2 SVGAGI. CDR3 length: 16 amino acids. As DNA, the CDR3 is TGTGCCAGCAGGGCGATGGGACAGTATTTGAACACTGAAGCTTTCTTG. It is translated as CASRAMGQYLNTEAFL.

This clonotype was counted a few times. The chain uses TRBV9 and TRBJ1-3; possibly TRBD1 for D (6 bases). Looked up from germline, CDR1 is SGDLS and CDR2 is YYNGEE. There are 15 residues in the CDR3. V was pared by 4 bases and J by 2 bases, with 13 bases between. Here the CDR3 DNA reads TGTGCCAGCAGCATCGCCGGGACACCTGGAAACACCATATATTTT. Translating it yields CASSIAGTPGNTIYF.

Concerning this clonotype itself: A much larger clone lies a single base off, so this may be a read error. The conserved final phenylalanine or tryptophan is absent from the CDR3, which likely points to a read error. The CDR3 DNA follows: TGTGCCAGCAGCTTGTCCGGGACAGGGGGCTACGAGCAGTACCTC. This translates into CASSLSGTGGYEQYL. The rearrangement uses TRBV5-6 and TRBJ2-7; 11 bases are shared with TRBD1. The CDR3 totals 15 residues. Germline CDR1 is SGHDT and CDR2 is YYEEEE. Trimming removed 1 base from V and 3 bases from J; junction bases left unmatched: 3.

There are a few counts of this clonotype. This sequence joins TRBV7-9 and TRBJ2-5; the match to TRBD1 covers 7 bases. The CDR3 totals 14 residues. J was trimmed by 3 bases and V by 3 bases; bases with no gene match: 4. Germline CDR1 SEHNR, CDR2 FQNEAQ (reference sequence). DNA for the CDR3: TGTGCCAGCAGCTTCAAAGGGGGCAAAGAGACCCAGTACTTC. Residues: CASSFKGGKETQYF.

Note on this clonotype: A much larger clone is a single base away; this may be a read error. The CDR3 spells CASSDTASTDTQYF. The CDR3 DNA reads TGTGCCAGCAGCGACACGGCCTCGACAGATACGCAGTATTTT. This sequence joins TRBV27 and TRBJ2-3; D is undetermined. The CDR3 loop spans 14 amino acids. Trimming shortened V by 6 bases and J by 3 bases, and 13 bases separated the two germline ends. Germline V lookup: CDR1 MNHEY, CDR2 SMNVEV (reference sequence).

This clonotype was observed a few times. This chain joins TRBV4-3 and TRBJ1-1; D unresolved. This CDR3 has 14 residues. V lost 4 bases, J lost 3 bases, and 12 bases lay in between. Germline-derived CDR1 and CDR2 are LGHNA and YSLEER. The CDR3 coding sequence is TGCGCCAGCAGCCGTCTAGGGTTGGACACTGAAGCTTTCTTT. Its translation is CASSRLGLDTEAFF.

This clonotype was picked up many times. The chain combines TRBV5-1 with TRBJ2-7; no reliable D call. Trimming stripped 4 bases from V and 2 bases from J, with 7 bases between. Germline V gene sequence: CDR1 SGHRS, CDR2 YFSETQ. There are 12 residues in the CDR3. Written as DNA, the CDR3 is TGCGCCAGCAGCATCAGAGCCTACGAGCAGTACTTC. It yields the protein CASSIRAYEQYF.

This clonotype has just a few counts. V gene TRBV7-3 combines with J gene TRBJ2-3; D is unclear. This CDR3 has 13 residues. V was shortened by 6 bases and J by 4 bases, with 11 bases between the two germline ends. CDR1 is SGHTA and CDR2 is FQGTGA in the germline V gene. The CDR3 is CASSPAPPDTQYF. CDR3 nucleotide sequence: TGTGCCAGCAGTCCTGCGCCCCCAGATACGCAGTATTTT.

This clonotype showed up many times. The chain joins TRBV19 to TRBJ2-5; D unresolved. The germline gives CDR1 LNHDA, CDR2 SQIVND (reference sequence). CDR3 length equals 15 residues. V lost 3 bases to trimming and J lost 2 bases, with 13 bases between them. Here the CDR3 reads CASSISISPQETQYF. DNA of the CDR3: TGTGCCAGTAGTATCTCTATCAGTCCTCAAGAGACCCAGTACTTC.

The CDR3, as DNA: TGTGCCAGCAGCCCCCTTACGGGACAGGGTTCCGGTGAGCAGTTCTTC. Its protein product is CASSPLTGQGSGEQFF. This chain links TRBV7-9 with TRBJ2-1, with 9 nucleotides matching TRBD1. The germline gives CDR1 SEHNR, CDR2 FQNEAQ (reference sequence). Unmatched junction bases numbered 14, after V lost 5 bases and J lost 9 bases. This CDR3 comprises 16 residues.

This clonotype has ten or more counts. V gene TRBV6-6 combines with J gene TRBJ2-1, with D perhaps TRBD1 (5 bases). CDR3 length equals 15 residues. CDR1 and CDR2 (germline): MNHNY, SVGAGI (reference sequence). V lost 6 bases, J lost 5 bases, and 17 bases lay in between. The CDR3 nucleotides are TGTGCCAGCAGGGCCGGGTCAGGGCCCCACAATGAGCAGTTCTTC. Protein: CASRAGSGPHNEQFF.

This clonotype was observed a few times. Its ends do not fully match the called genes, so a read error is possible. This chain uses TRBV7-9 with TRBJ2-7; 9 bases map to TRBD2. Per germline, CDR1 SEHNR and CDR2 FQNEAQ (reference sequence). CDR3 length: 14 amino acids. CDR3 in amino acids: CACSLMTSGDEQYF. Written as DNA, the CDR3 is TGTGCCTGCAGCTTGATGACTAGCGGTGACGAGCAGTACTTC.

The table lists this clonotype with many counts. The V and J genes are TRBV5-4 and TRBJ2-7; tentatively, D is TRBD1 (6 bases). Germline V gene sequence: CDR1 SGHNT, CDR2 YYREEE (reference sequence). The length of the CDR3 is 15 residues. V gave up 0 bases and J gave up 2 bases, with 12 bases separating them. The CDR3, as DNA: TGTGCCAGCAGCTTGGTTCAGGGGTATACCTACGAGCAGTACTTC. This gives the protein CASSLVQGYTYEQYF.

As for this clonotype: A much larger clone is a single base away; this may be a read error. This chain links TRBV6-5 with TRBJ2-3; TRBD1 might be the D (6 bases). The CDR3 covers 15 residues. CDR1 and CDR2 from the germline V gene are MNHEY and SVGAGI. The V end was cut by 5 bases, the J end by 4 bases, with 16 bases between. Written as DNA, the CDR3 is TGTGCCAGCAGTAAATATCAGACAGGAGCAGATACGCAGTATTTT. Protein product: CASSKYQTGADTQYF.

This clonotype has at least ten counts. This sequence joins TRBV4-1 and TRBJ1-5; D uncertain. Between the trimmed V and J ends, which lost 0 bases and 4 bases, there was a span of 7 bases. The germline CDR1 and CDR2 sequences are MGHRA and YSYEKL. This CDR3 region has 14 residues. The CDR3 region is CASSQEGWNQPQHF. In nucleotides, the CDR3 is TGCGCCAGCAGCCAAGAGGGTTGGAATCAGCCCCAGCATTTT.

This clonotype was counted at least ten times. The chain couples TRBV10-3 to TRBJ1-1; no reliable D call. Germline V gene lookup returns CDR1 ENHRY and CDR2 SYGVKD. The CDR3 is 12 residues long. V was clipped by 8 bases and J by 1 base, with 8 bases between them. CDR3 residues: CAIGTANTEAFF. In DNA, the CDR3 is TGTGCCATCGGAACCGCGAACACTGAAGCTTTCTTT.

In its sample, this clonotype was seen once. Given a much more abundant clone one base away, this may be a read error. J is TRBJ2-1 and V is TRBV12-3 or TRBV12-4; TRBD2 matches 7 bases. This CDR3 region has 16 residues. In DNA form, the CDR3 reads TGTGCCAGCAGTTTAGCGGCGGGGGACTCCTACAATGGGCAGTTCTTC. Its protein product is CASSLAAGDSYNGQFF.